These 3 T cell receptor beta chains were all obtained from the same sample, sequenced in a study of T cell responses to AZD1222 COVID-19 vaccine (dated by TCRdb to 2020 to 2022). The time point label here, explained by the study, means: about 28 days (+/-7) after the second vaccine dose. The library was prepared using the immunoSEQ multiplex PCR assay. TCRdb took this table from immuneACCESS and kept in-frame rearrangements with V and J called. Such tables lack part of the clones; where checked against another copy, unresolved V genes explain under half of the gap, and the rest is unexplained. The sample table holds about 160,000 clones, of which 75% to 95% were seen once. The ten largest account for about 3.2% of the sample. This sample comprised peripheral blood, obtained 28 days after the second AZD1222 dose. The receptors shown here come from an adult who received the AZD1222 COVID-19 vaccine.

The chain is built from TRBV19 and TRBJ1-4; possible D gene TRBD1, 6 bases. The V end was cut by 6 bases, the J end by 5 bases, with 10 bases between. Germline V gene data show CDR1 as LNHDA and CDR2 as SQIVND (reference sequence). There are 13 residues in the CDR3. The CDR3 DNA reads TGTGCCAGTAGAGGACAGAACAATGAAAAACTGTTTTTT. Its protein is CASRGQNNEKLFF.

V gene TRBV5-5 combines with J gene TRBJ1-5; 10 bases align to TRBD1. Germline V gives CDR1 SGHKS, CDR2 YYEKEE (reference sequence). The CDR3 totals 15 residues. The ends lost 4 bases at V and 3 bases at J; junction bases unmatched: 4. The DNA of the CDR3 is TGTGCCAGCAGCCGGGGACAGGGGAACAATCAGCCCCAGCATTTT. Its protein product is CASSRGQGNNQPQHF.

This rearrangement joins TRBV3-1 (or the pseudogene TRBV3-2) to TRBJ1-4; tentative D call: TRBD1 (5 bases). Germline V gene sequence: CDR1 LGHDT, CDR2 YNNKEL (reference sequence). The CDR3 has 15 amino acids. V lost 3 bases and J 0 bases, leaving 8 bases between the germline ends. The DNA of the CDR3 is TGTGCCAGCAGCCAGAAGGGGTCAACTAATGAAAAACTGTTTTTT. Translating gives CASSQKGSTNEKLFF.